This T cell receptor (beta chain) is drawn from a study of cytomegalovirus exposure and HLA in healthy donors. Across the study: As released early, the data held about 85 million unique TCRs from HLA-typed donors. Findings of the study overall: Excluded were some V segments that proved indistinguishable, including TRBV6-2 and TRBV6-3.

This CDR3 region has 18 residues. The V and J ends lost 1 base and 4 bases respectively, with 20 bases between them. Germline values: CDR1 SGHRS, CDR2 YFSETQ. The PCR employed 60 Vbeta primers together with 13 Jbeta primers. Libraries were prepared by immunoSEQ multiplex PCR; TCRdb keeps only in-frame clonotypes and omits some of them. The top ten clones hold about 7% of a sample with 150,000 to 200,000 clones, 65% to 85% of them seen once. Notes on this clone: As yet, its antigen is unknown.

The sample was PBMCs. This TCR came from a man aged 35 to 55 in good health and CMV-seropositive. The chain carries TRBV5-1 and TRBJ2-2; possible D gene TRBD1, 7 bases. CDR3 loop: CASSLSFLQGGGTGELFF. The CDR3 DNA reads TGCGCCAGCAGCTTGTCCTTCCTCCAGGGGGGCGGCACCGGGGAGCTGTTTTTT.